A selection of T cell receptor beta chains follows, all from one sample in a study of blood T cell repertoires in COVID-19. Sequencing was performed with immunoSEQ multiplex PCR; in TCRdb, only in-frame clones are kept and a portion is missing. The sample lists over 200,000 clones, under 90% occurring once. The sample taken for sequencing was PBMCs or T cells enriched from blood (not recorded which). The receptors were sampled from a man aged 18 to 29 who had recovered from COVID-19. The CDR3 runs from the conserved cysteine through the conserved F or W. The order of the fields is CDR3 DNA, CDR3 protein, clone size, D gene, CDR3 length, J gene, V gene. D genes are given only for firm matches. Clone size is given for some rows only: seen once, a few or many times, or a class if the clone is expanded.

DNA: TGTGCCAGCACCCGGGGTGAGACCCGCAGGAATGAGCAGTTCTTC; CDR3: CASTRGETRRNEQFF; size: -; D: -; length: 15; J: TRBJ2-1; V: TRBV3-1/TRBV3-2
DNA: TGTGCCAGCAGTTGGGACATGGCCTATAATTCACCCCTCCACTTT; CDR3: CASSWDMAYNSPLHF; size: -; D: -; length: 15; J: TRBJ1-6; V: TRBV6-5
DNA: TGTGCCAGCAGTGAACACTGGAACACCGGGGAGCTGTTTTTT; CDR3: CASSEHWNTGELFF; size: -; D: -; length: 14; J: TRBJ2-2; V: TRBV6-1
DNA: TGCAGCGTCGATAGCGGGAGTGGGAATCGGTTCTTC; CDR3: CSVDSGSGNRFF; size: -; D: TRBD2; length: 12; J: TRBJ2-1; V: TRBV29-1
DNA: TGTGCCAGCATTCTATCGGGGGGGAATGAGCAGTTCTTC; CDR3: CASILSGGNEQFF; size: -; D: TRBD2; length: 13; J: TRBJ2-1; V: TRBV12-3/TRBV12-4
DNA: TGTGCCAGCAGCTGGACAGGAGCTCGCTACAATGAGCAGTTCTTC; CDR3: CASSWTGARYNEQFF; size: once; D: TRBD1; length: 15; J: TRBJ2-1; V: TRBV11-3
DNA: TGTGCCAGCAGTCTCGGGAGCGCCAATATCGAGCAGTACTTC; CDR3: CASSLGSANIEQYF; size: -; D: -; length: 14; J: TRBJ2-7; V: TRBV28
DNA: TGTGCCAGCTCCATACGGGGTAGCCATGAGCAGTTCTTC; CDR3: CASSIRGSHEQFF; size: -; D: -; length: 13; J: TRBJ2-1; V: TRBV18
DNA: TGCAGCGTTGCCCCCCCTGACCGGGACTCTGGAAACACCATATATTTT; CDR3: CSVAPPDRDSGNTIYF; size: -; D: -; length: 16; J: TRBJ1-3; V: TRBV29-1
DNA: TGTGCCAGCAGTGAGGAGGGGGCAGATAATTCACCCCTCCACTTT; CDR3: CASSEEGADNSPLHF; size: -; D: TRBD1; length: 15; J: TRBJ1-6; V: TRBV6-1
DNA: TGTGCCAGCAGCAAAACAGAAAGGAGGAGGTTCCCTGGCGATGAGCAGTTCTTC; CDR3: CASSKTERRRFPGDEQFF; size: -; D: -; length: 18; J: TRBJ2-1; V: TRBV21-1
DNA: TGTGCCAGCAGCACGGGCCCAGGGGGAGACTATGGCTACACCTTC; CDR3: CASSTGPGGDYGYTF; size: -; D: TRBD1; length: 15; J: TRBJ1-2; V: TRBV5-6
DNA: TGTGCCGGGTCGACTAGCGGGAGCTCCTACAATGAGCAGTTCTTC; CDR3: CAGSTSGSSYNEQFF; size: -; D: TRBD2; length: 15; J: TRBJ2-1; V: TRBV2
DNA: TGTGCCAGCTCACTTGTAGACAGGGGCGACTCTGGAAACACCATATATTTT; CDR3: CASSLVDRGDSGNTIYF; size: -; D: TRBD1; length: 17; J: TRBJ1-3; V: TRBV18
DNA: TGTGCCAGCAGCCGCACAGGGGTTCCCCTCCACTTT; CDR3: CASSRTGVPLHF; size: -; D: TRBD1; length: 12; J: TRBJ1-6; V: TRBV7-8
DNA: TGTGCCATCAGTGAGTCCGGCACTACGGGCAATCAGCCCCAGCATTTT; CDR3: CAISESGTTGNQPQHF; size: -; D: -; length: 16; J: TRBJ1-5; V: TRBV10-3
DNA: TGCGCCAGCAGCACACAGACAGGGGACACTGAAGCTTTCTTT; CDR3: CASSTQTGDTEAFF; size: -; D: TRBD1; length: 14; J: TRBJ1-1; V: TRBV5-1
DNA: TGTGCCAGCAGTGACAGGCCACAAGAGACCCAGTACTTC; CDR3: CASSDRPQETQYF; size: -; D: -; length: 13; J: TRBJ2-5; V: TRBV6-1
DNA: TGCGCCAGCAGCCTACATTCTTCCGGGACAGGGACCGTTTATTCTGGGGCCAACGTCCTGACTTTC; CDR3: CASSLHSSGTGTVYSGANVLTF; size: -; D: TRBD1; length: 22; J: TRBJ2-6; V: TRBV4-1
DNA: TGTGCCAGCAGCTTAGGTCAGGGGTCGGCAGATACGCAGTATTTT; CDR3: CASSLGQGSADTQYF; size: -; D: -; length: 15; J: TRBJ2-3; V: TRBV7-9
DNA: TGCAGCGCTCTAGGACACCTTGACACAGATACGCAGTATTTT; CDR3: CSALGHLDTDTQYF; size: -; D: -; length: 14; J: TRBJ2-3; V: TRBV29-1
DNA: TGTGCCAGTAGTAAACGATTCACCGACAGGGGCGGGAATGAGCAGTTCTTC; CDR3: CASSKRFTDRGGNEQFF; size: -; D: TRBD1; length: 17; J: TRBJ2-1; V: TRBV19
DNA: TGTGCCAGCAGTCAGGACAGGGCGGGTCAGCCCCAGCATTTT; CDR3: CASSQDRAGQPQHF; size: -; D: TRBD1; length: 14; J: TRBJ1-5; V: TRBV6-5